This T cell receptor beta chain was obtained from a study of multiple sclerosis patients with progressive multifocal leukoencephalopathy. General study findings and limits: Whether JC virus or general immunocompromise explains the findings remained unclear.

Details on this clone: Antigen unknown.

Noted time point: time of PML onset. Data came from immunoSEQ multiplex PCR; TCRdb stores just in-frame clones and leaves some out. Of fewer than 40,000 clones listed, about nine tenths were seen once; the top ten hold 5.5% to 6.5%. This CDR3 spans 15 amino acids. Germline assignment: CDR1 SGHDT and CDR2 YYEEEE. The J segment lost 7 bases and the V segment lost 0 bases, leaving 6 bases of the junction unmatched. The sequence was collected from a middle-aged woman with progressive multifocal leukoencephalopathy. The rearrangement links TRBV5-6 to TRBJ2-1; TRBD2 aligns across 8 bases. The sequenced sample was PBMCs, obtained from a patient treated with natalizumab. DNA for the CDR3: TGTGCCAGCAGCTTGGGCCTAGCGGGCTTTAATGAGCAGTTCTTC. Translating gives CASSLGLAGFNEQFF.